The 17 T cell receptor beta chains below come from one sample, sequenced in a study of T cell repertoires in cytomegalovirus infection. Via MiXCR, TCRdb re-called the reads, giving one row per CDR3 protein. The top ten hold more than 20% of the sample, which has nearly 550,000 distinct CDR3 sequences, approximately 15% seen once. The sample comprised CD8+ T cells from PBMCs. All receptors derive from a human donor in good health (CMV status not recorded). Some clones in this sample may be carry-over from other donors' samples.

This clonotype was found once. A read error may be the cause here, since a much bigger clone is one base away. This chain links TRBV6-8 with TRBJ1-3; perhaps TRBD1 as D (6 bases). The germline gives CDR1 MNHGY, CDR2 SAAAGT. Trimming removed 6 bases from V and 2 bases from J, with 20 bases in between. The CDR3 has 17 residues. Here the CDR3 DNA reads TGTGCCAGCAGACGCGGGGGCCAACTCCTAACTGGAAACACCATATATTTT. It is translated as CASRRGGQLLTGNTIYF.

The V gene is TRBV5-1, the J gene TRBJ2-1, with D possibly matching TRBD2 (6 bases). V lost 4 bases and J 1 base, leaving 12 bases between the germline ends. The CDR3 extends over 15 amino acids. Germline CDR1 SGHRS, CDR2 YFSETQ. In DNA form, the CDR3 reads TGCGCCAGCAGCGAAACTAGCAATTCCTACAATGAGCAGTTCTTC. Translation: CASSETSNSYNEQFF.

This clonotype was recorded many times. J is TRBJ2-1 and V is TRBV6-5; D perhaps matches TRBD1 (6 bases). CDR1 is MNHEY, CDR2 SVGAGI, per germline. The length of the CDR3 is 14 residues. V shed 2 bases and J shed 5 bases, with 10 bases lying between them. The CDR3 sequence is CASSYGQGNNEQFF. In DNA, the CDR3 is TGTGCCAGCAGTTACGGGCAGGGGAACAATGAGCAGTTCTTC.

This clonotype was recorded at least ten times. This chain uses TRBV7-2 with TRBJ2-7; 12 bases map to TRBD1. The CDR3 consists of 16 residues. Germline CDR1 SGHTA, CDR2 FQGNSA. Germline trimming cut 4 bases from V and 6 bases from J; bases unmatched to any gene: 10. CDR3: CASSWDRGRSRVEQYF. The CDR3 coding sequence is TGTGCCAGCAGCTGGGACAGGGGGCGGTCCAGGGTCGAGCAGTACTTC.

Ten or more counts support this clonotype. The CDR3 DNA reads as TGTGCCAGCAGCTTAGGGCGGGAGGAAGGAGAGACCCAGTACTTC. It translates to CASSLGREEGETQYF. This chain joins TRBV7-8 and TRBJ2-5; 8 nucleotides match TRBD2. Germline V gene data show CDR1 as SGHVS and CDR2 as FQNEAQ. The CDR3 is 15 residues long. The V gene end was trimmed by 1 base and the J gene end by 4 bases; junction bases not matched to a gene: 5.

J is TRBJ1-2 and V is TRBV27; 7 bases map to TRBD1. The CDR3 has 14 amino acids. Germline V lookup: CDR1 MNHEY, CDR2 SMNVEV (reference sequence). After removal of 0 bases from V and 6 bases from J, the junction contained 4 bases not matched to a gene. In DNA form, the CDR3 reads TGTGCCAGCAGTTTATCGGGACAGTCCCATGGCTACACCTTC. It is translated as CASSLSGQSHGYTF.

This clonotype was seen only a few times. The genes are TRBV20-1 and TRBJ2-1; D gene uncertain. CDR1 and CDR2 (germline): DFQATT, SNEGSKA (reference sequence). The CDR3 is 12 residues long. Trimming left V 6 bases short and J 4 bases short, with 10 bases between. The CDR3 is CSAPRPYNEQFF. The CDR3, as DNA: TGCAGTGCCCCCCGACCTTACAATGAGCAGTTCTTC.

V usage is TRBV27 and J usage is TRBJ1-2; D not certain. Per the germline V gene, CDR1 is MNHEY and CDR2 is SMNVEV (reference sequence). The ends were cut back, 4 bases at V and 8 bases at J, with 14 bases in the middle. CDR3 length equals 13 residues. The CDR3 region is CASSYMVGNGYTF. Here the CDR3 DNA reads TGTGCCAGCAGTTATATGGTGGGTAACGGCTACACCTTC.

This clonotype has ten or more counts. J is TRBJ1-1 and V is TRBV5-5; D is unclear. V was trimmed by 0 bases and J by 3 bases, leaving 18 bases between them. Germline V gives CDR1 SGHKS, CDR2 YYEKEE (reference sequence). The CDR3 spans 17 residues. CDR3 sequence: CASSLVWPQGLDTEAFF. The CDR3 DNA sequence: TGTGCCAGCAGCTTGGTCTGGCCCCAAGGGTTGGACACTGAAGCTTTCTTT.

V is TRBV27 and J is TRBJ2-1; 12 bases fit TRBD2. CDR3 length equals 17 residues. Per the germline V gene, CDR1 is MNHEY and CDR2 is SMNVEV (reference sequence). V lost 1 base, J lost 8 bases, and 9 bases stayed unmatched. The CDR3 DNA is TGTGCCAGCAGTTTATGGGGACTAGCGGGCCTCCCCGATGAGCAGTTCTTC. Protein sequence: CASSLWGLAGLPDEQFF.

V and J are TRBV20-1 and TRBJ2-5; the D is unclear. CDR1 and CDR2 (germline): DFQATT, SNEGSKA (reference sequence). Trimming took 8 bases from V and 5 from J, leaving 24 bases between them. The CDR3 has 15 residues. CDR3 amino acids: CSTPKSAQLGETQYF. The CDR3 DNA follows: TGCAGTACGCCCAAATCAGCGCAGCTCGGCGAGACCCAGTACTTC.

To note about this clonotype: Mismatch with germline at one junction end may stem from a read error. The chain recombines TRBV3-1 with TRBJ2-1; 8 bases line up with TRBD2. This CDR3 is built from 16 residues. From germline, CDR1 is LGHDT and CDR2 YNNKEL (reference sequence). CDR3 DNA: TGTGCCAGCAGCCAAGTCTTCAGCGGGAGCTACAATGAGCAGTCCTTC. Translation: CASSQVFSGSYNEQSF.

The rearrangement uses TRBV9 and TRBJ2-7; perhaps TRBD2 as D (6 bases). This CDR3 is 14 amino acids long. In germline, CDR1 is SGDLS, CDR2 YYNGEE. The V end was cut by 0 bases, the J end by 5 bases, with 12 bases between. CDR3 protein: CASSVAGTLHEQYF. In DNA, the CDR3 is TGTGCCAGCAGCGTAGCAGGGACTTTACACGAGCAGTACTTC.

V and J are TRBV19 and TRBJ1-5; a weak D match, TRBD1 (5 bases). V shed 7 bases and J shed 3 bases, with 10 bases lying between them. This CDR3 is built from 13 residues. CDR1 LNHDA and CDR2 SQIVND come from the germline V gene (reference sequence). The DNA for the CDR3 is TGTGCCAGTATGAGACAGATCAATCAGCCCCAGCATTTT. Translation: CASMRQINQPQHF.

The V gene is TRBV6-1, the J gene TRBJ2-1; D remains unclear. V lost 1 base and J 6 bases, leaving 1 base between the germline ends. Looked up from germline, CDR1 is MNHNS and CDR2 is SASEGT. CDR3 size: 11 residues. DNA of the CDR3: TGTGCCAGCAGTGAAGTCAATGAGCAGTTCTTC. This encodes CASSEVNEQFF.

This clonotype was picked up a small number of times. This chain connects TRBV7-9 to TRBJ2-2; tentatively, D is TRBD2 (6 bases). The CDR3 is 18 amino acids. Germline values: CDR1 SEHNR, CDR2 FQNEAQ (reference sequence). The V end lost 5 bases, the J end lost 3 bases, and 22 bases lay between the germline ends. The CDR3 DNA is TGTGCCAGCAGCCCAAGCGGGTATGGGGGTATGGACACCGGGGAGCTGTTTTTT. This gives the protein CASSPSGYGGMDTGELFF.

In this sample, this clonotype turned up a few times. The rearrangement joins TRBV12-5 to TRBJ2-3, with D perhaps TRBD2 (5 bases). Trimming removed 2 bases from V and 4 bases from J, with 13 bases in between. The CDR3 has 15 residues. Germline V gene data show CDR1 as LGHNT and CDR2 as FRNRAP. CDR3 nucleotides: TGTGCTAGTGGTTTGATCGGAGCGGCGGCAGATACGCAGTATTTT. It yields the protein CASGLIGAAADTQYF.